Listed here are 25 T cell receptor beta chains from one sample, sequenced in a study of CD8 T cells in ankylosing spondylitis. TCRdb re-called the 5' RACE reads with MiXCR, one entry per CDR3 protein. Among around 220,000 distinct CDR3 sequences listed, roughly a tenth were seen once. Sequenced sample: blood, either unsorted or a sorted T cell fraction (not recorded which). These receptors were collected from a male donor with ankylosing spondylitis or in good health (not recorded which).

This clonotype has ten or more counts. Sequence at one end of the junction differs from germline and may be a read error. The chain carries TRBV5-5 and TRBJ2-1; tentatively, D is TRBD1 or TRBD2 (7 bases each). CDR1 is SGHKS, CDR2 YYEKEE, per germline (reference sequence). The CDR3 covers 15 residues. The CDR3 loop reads CASTLGGTVVNEQFF. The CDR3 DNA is TGTGCCAGCACCTTGGGGGGGACAGTAGTCAATGAGCAGTTCTTC.

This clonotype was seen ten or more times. The CDR3: CSVEDLRSYTF. Written as DNA, the CDR3 is TGCAGCGTTGAAGACTTACGGAGCTACACCTTC. The J gene is TRBJ1-2, the V gene TRBV29-1; D is unresolved. Trimming took 0 bases from V and 9 from J, leaving 8 bases between them. Germline-derived CDR1 and CDR2 are SQVTM and ANQGSEA. The CDR3 extends over 11 amino acids.

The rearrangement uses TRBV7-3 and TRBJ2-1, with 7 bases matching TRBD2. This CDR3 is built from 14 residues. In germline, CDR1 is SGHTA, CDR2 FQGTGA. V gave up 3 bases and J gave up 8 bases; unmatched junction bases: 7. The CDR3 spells CASSFVGGTDEQFF. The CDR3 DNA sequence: TGTGCCAGCAGCTTTGTCGGGGGGACGGATGAGCAGTTCTTC.

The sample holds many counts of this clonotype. The CDR3 DNA is TGCGCCAGCAGACGCGAAACGGGGGTCTACGAGCAGTACTTC. It yields the protein CASRRETGVYEQYF. This sequence joins TRBV5-1 and TRBJ2-7; a weak D match, TRBD2 (6 bases). V was shortened by 5 bases and J by 3 bases, with 15 bases between the two germline ends. The CDR3 length is 14 residues. The V gene's germline CDR1 is SGHRS and CDR2 YFSETQ.

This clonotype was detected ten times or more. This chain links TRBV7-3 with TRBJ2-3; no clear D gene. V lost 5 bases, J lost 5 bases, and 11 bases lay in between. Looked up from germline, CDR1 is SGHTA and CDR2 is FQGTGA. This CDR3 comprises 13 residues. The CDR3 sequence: CASSQRRGDTQYF. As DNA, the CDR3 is TGTGCCAGCAGCCAAAGGCGAGGAGATACGCAGTATTTT.

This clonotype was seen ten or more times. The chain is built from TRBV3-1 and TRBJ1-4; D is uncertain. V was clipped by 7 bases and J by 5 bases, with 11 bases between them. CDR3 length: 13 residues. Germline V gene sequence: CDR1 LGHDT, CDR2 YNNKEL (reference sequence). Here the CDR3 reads CASTGKANEKLFF. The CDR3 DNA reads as TGTGCCAGCACCGGGAAGGCGAATGAAAAACTGTTTTTT.

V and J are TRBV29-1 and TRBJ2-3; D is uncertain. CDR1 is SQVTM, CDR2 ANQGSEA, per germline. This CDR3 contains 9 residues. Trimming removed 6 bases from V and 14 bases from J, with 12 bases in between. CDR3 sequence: CSVRTALYF. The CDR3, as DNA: TGCAGCGTCCGGACGGCGCTGTATTTT.

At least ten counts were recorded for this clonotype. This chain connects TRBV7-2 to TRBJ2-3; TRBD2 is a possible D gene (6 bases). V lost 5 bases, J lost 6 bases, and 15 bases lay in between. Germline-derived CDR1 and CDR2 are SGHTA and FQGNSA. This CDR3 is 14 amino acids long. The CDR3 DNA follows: TGTGCCAGCAGCCCTATATTGCGGGGTGATACGCAGTATTTT. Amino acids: CASSPILRGDTQYF.

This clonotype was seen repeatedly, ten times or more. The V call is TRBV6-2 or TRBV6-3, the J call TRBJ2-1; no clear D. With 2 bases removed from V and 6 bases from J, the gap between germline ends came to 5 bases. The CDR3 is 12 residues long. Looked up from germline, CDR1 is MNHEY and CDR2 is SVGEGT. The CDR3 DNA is TGTGCCAGCAGTTACCATCCCAATGAGCAGTTCTTC. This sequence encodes CASSYHPNEQFF.

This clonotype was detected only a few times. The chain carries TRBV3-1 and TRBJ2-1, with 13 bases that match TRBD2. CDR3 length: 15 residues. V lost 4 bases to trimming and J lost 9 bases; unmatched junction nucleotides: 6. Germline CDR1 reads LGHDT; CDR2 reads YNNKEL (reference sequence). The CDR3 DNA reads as TGTGCCAGCAGCCCCCGGACTAGCGGGGGTTTTGAGCAGTTCTTC. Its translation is CASSPRTSGGFEQFF.

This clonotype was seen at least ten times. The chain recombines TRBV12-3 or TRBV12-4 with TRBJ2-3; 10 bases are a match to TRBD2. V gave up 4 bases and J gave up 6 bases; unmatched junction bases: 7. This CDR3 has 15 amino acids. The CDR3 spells CASSSAGGYSDTQYF. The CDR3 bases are TGTGCCAGCAGTTCAGCGGGGGGGTATTCGGATACGCAGTATTTT.

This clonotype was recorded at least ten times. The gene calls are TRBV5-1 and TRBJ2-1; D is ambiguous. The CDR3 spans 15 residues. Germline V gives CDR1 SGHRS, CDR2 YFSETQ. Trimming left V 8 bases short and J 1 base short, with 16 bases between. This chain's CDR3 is CASYELVSSYNEQFF. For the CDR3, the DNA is TGCGCCAGTTACGAACTGGTGTCGTCCTACAATGAGCAGTTCTTC.

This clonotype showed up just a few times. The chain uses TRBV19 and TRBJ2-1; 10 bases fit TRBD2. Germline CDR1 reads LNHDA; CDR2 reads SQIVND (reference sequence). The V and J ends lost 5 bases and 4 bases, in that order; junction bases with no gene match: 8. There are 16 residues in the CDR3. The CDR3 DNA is TGTGCCAGTAGTTTCGGACTAGCGGTATATTACAATGAGCAGTTCTTC. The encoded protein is CASSFGLAVYYNEQFF.

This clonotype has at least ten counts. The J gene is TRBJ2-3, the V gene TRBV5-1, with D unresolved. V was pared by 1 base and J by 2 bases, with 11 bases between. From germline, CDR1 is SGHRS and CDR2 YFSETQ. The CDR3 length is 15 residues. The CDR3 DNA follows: TGCGCCAGCAGCTTGAATGACGGATACACAGATACGCAGTATTTT. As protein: CASSLNDGYTDTQYF.

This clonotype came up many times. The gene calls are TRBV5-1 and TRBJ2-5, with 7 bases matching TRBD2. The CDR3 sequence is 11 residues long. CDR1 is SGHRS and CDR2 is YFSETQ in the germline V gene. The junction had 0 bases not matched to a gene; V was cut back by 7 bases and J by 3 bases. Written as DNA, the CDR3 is TGCGCCAGCGGGAGGGAAGAGACCCAGTACTTC. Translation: CASGREETQYF.

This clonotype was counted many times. CDR3 region: CASSLPGTGAGGYTF. CDR3 sequence (DNA): TGTGCCAGCAGTCTCCCCGGGACAGGGGCGGGTGGCTACACCTTC. The rearrangement uses TRBV12-3 or TRBV12-4 and TRBJ1-2, with 10 positions matching TRBD1. Trimming cost V 5 bases and J 7 bases; bases outside gene matches: 10. This CDR3 has 15 amino acids.

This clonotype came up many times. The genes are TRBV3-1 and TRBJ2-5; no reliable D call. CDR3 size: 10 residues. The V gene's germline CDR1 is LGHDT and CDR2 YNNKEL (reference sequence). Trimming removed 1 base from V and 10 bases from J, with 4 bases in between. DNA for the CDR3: TGTGCCAGCAGCCAAGGGATCCAGTACTTC. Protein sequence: CASSQGIQYF.

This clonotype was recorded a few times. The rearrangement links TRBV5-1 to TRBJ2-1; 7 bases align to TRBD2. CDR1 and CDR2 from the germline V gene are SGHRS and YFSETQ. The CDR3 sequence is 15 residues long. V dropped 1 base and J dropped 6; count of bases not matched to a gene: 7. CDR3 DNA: TGCGCCAGCAGCTTGCGGGGGGATATGAGCAATGAGCAGTTCTTC. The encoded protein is CASSLRGDMSNEQFF. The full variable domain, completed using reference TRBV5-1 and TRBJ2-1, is KAGVTQTPRYLIKTRGQQVTLSCSPISGHRSVSWYQQTPGQGLQFLFEYFSETQRNKGNFPGRFSGRQFSNSRSEMNVSTLELGDSALYLCASSLRGDMSNEQFFGPGTRLTVL.

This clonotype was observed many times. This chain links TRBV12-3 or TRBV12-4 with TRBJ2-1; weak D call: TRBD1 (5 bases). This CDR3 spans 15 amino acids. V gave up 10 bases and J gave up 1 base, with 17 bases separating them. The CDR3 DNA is TGTGCCACCCTACCAGGGTGGGATTCCTACAATGAGCAGTTCTTC. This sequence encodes CATLPGWDSYNEQFF.

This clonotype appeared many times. CDR3 loop: CASERGPEAFF. CDR3 bases: TGTGCCTCTGAGCGGGGACCTGAAGCTTTCTTT. The V and J genes are TRBV30 and TRBJ1-1, with D possibly matching TRBD1 (5 bases). V lost 7 bases, J lost 6 bases, and 12 bases lay in between. This CDR3 is 11 amino acids long. The germline gives CDR1 GTSNPN, CDR2 SVGIG (reference sequence).

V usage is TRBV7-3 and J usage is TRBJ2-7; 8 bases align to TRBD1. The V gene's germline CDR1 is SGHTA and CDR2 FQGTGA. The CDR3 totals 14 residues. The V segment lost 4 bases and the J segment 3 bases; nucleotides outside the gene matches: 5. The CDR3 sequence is CASSSTGAYYEQYF. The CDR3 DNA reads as TGTGCCAGCAGCTCGACAGGGGCCTACTACGAGCAGTACTTC.

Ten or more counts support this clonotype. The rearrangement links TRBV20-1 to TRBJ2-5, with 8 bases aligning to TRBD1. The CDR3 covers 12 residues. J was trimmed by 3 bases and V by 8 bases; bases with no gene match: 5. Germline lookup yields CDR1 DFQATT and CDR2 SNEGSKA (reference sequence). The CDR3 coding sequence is TGCAGTACAGGGGGGAACAAAGAGACCCAGTACTTC. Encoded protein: CSTGGNKETQYF.

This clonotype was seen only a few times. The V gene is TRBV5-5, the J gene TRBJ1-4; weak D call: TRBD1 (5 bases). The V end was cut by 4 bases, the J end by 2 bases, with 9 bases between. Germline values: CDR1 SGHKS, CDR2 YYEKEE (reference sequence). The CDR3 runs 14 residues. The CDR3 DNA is TGTGCCAGCAGCCCCCAGGGCACTAATGAAAAACTGTTTTTT. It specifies CASSPQGTNEKLFF.

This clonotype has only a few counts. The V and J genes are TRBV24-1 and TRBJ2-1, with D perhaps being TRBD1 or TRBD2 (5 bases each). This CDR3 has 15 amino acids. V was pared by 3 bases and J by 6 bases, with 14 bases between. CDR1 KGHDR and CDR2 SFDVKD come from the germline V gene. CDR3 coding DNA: TGTGCCACCAGTGATACGAGAGGGACCGTCAATGAGCAGTTCTTC. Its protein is CATSDTRGTVNEQFF.

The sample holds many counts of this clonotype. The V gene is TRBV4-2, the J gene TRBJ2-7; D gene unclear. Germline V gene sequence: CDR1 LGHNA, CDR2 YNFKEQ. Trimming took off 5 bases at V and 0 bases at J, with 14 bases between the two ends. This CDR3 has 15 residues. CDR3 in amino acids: CASSAEATGSYEQYF. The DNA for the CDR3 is TGTGCCAGCAGCGCGGAAGCGACGGGCTCCTACGAGCAGTACTTC.